The clone carrying this TCR beta chain was seen ten or more times. One end of the junction fails to match germline, which may point to a read error. TCRdb analysed the 5' RACE reads with MiXCR anew, one entry per CDR3 protein. The data hold over 30,000 distinct CDR3 sequences, with 9.5% to 12% observed a single time. Germline values: CDR1 DFQATT, CDR2 SNEGSKA (reference sequence). This CDR3 comprises 15 residues. This sample is drawn from a study of T-cell memory formation after mild COVID-19. Sequencing was done on a sample of PBMCs or a T cell subset sorted from them (not recorded which). The genes are TRBV20-1 and TRBJ2-1; 11 bases agree with TRBD2. The source of this sequence is a man in his late teens or twenties who had mild COVID-19 (a few samples of this study predate the infection). Cell type and time point are not known. For the CDR3, the DNA is TGCAGTGCTCCGATAGCGGGGGGGCTAACCCCCGAGCGGTTCTTC. Translating it yields CSAPIAGGLTPERFF.